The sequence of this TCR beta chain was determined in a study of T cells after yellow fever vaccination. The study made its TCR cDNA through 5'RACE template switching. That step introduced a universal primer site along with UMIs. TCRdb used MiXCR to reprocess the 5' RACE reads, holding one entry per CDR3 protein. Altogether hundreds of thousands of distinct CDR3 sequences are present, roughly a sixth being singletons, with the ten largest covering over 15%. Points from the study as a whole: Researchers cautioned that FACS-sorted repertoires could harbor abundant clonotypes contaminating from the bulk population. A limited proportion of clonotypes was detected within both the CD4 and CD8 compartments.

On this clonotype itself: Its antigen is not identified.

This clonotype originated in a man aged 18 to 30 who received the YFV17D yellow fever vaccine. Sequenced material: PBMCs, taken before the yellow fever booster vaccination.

The CDR3 sequence: CASTQGDGANVLTF. The CDR3 bases are TGCGCCAGTACACAGGGGGATGGGGCCAACGTCCTGACTTTC. The chain links TRBV5-1 to TRBJ2-6; 8 bases are shared with TRBD1. V shed 8 bases and J 3 bases; nucleotides not matched to a gene: 4. Germline V gene sequence: CDR1 SGHRS, CDR2 YFSETQ. The CDR3 length is 14 residues.